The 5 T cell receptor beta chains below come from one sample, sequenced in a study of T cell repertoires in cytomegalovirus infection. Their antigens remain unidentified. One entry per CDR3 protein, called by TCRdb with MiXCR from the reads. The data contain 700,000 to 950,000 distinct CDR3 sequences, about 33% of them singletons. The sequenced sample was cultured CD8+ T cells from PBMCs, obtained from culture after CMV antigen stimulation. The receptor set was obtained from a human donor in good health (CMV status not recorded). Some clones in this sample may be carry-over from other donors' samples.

CDR3 residues: CASRWARATGELFF. The CDR3 DNA reads TGTGCCAGCCGGTGGGCGCGGGCCACCGGGGAGCTGTTTTTT. V is TRBV12-3 or TRBV12-4 and J is TRBJ2-2; possible D gene TRBD2, 5 bases. CDR3 length equals 14 residues. V was trimmed by 8 bases and J by 4 bases, leaving 14 bases between them.

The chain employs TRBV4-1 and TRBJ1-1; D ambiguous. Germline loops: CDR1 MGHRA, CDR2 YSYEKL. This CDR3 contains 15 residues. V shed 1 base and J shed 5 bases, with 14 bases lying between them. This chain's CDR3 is CASSQGEGSGTEAFF. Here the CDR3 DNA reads TGCGCCAGCAGCCAAGGTGAGGGCTCGGGGACTGAAGCTTTCTTT.

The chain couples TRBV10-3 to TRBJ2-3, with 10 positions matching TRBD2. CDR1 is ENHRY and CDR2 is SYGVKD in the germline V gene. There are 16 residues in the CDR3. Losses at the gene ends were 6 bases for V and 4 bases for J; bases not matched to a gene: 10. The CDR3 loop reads CAIRDGTSAASDTQYF. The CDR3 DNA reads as TGTGCCATCAGGGACGGGACTAGCGCAGCCTCAGATACGCAGTATTTT.

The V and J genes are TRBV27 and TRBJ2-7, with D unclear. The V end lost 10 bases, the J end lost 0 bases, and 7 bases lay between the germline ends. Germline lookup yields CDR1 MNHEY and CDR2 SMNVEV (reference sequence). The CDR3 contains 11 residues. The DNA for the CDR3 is TGTGCCACCTCGAACTCCTACGAGCAGTACTTC. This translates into CATSNSYEQYF.

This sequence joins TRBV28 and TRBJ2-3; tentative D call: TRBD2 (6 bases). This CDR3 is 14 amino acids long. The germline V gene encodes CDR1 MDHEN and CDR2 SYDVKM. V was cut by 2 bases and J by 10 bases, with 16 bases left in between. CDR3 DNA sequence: TGTGCCAGCAGTTTACTCGGGGGACGAGAGGCGCAGTATTTT. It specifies CASSLLGGREAQYF.